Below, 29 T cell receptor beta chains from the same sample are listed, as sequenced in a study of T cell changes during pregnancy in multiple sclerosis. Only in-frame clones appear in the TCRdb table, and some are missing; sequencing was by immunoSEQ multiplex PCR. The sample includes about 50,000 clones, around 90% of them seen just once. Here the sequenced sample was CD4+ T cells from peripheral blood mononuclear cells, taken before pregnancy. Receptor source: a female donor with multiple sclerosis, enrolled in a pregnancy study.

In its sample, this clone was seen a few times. The CDR3 loop reads CAIREYLGNQPQHF. As DNA, the CDR3 is TGTGCCATCCGAGAGTATTTGGGCAATCAGCCCCAGCATTTT. V usage is TRBV6-1 and J usage is TRBJ1-5; unclear D gene. Germline V gives CDR1 MNHNS, CDR2 SASEGT. The CDR3 has 14 amino acids. V was trimmed by 10 bases and J by 2 bases, leaving 15 bases between them.

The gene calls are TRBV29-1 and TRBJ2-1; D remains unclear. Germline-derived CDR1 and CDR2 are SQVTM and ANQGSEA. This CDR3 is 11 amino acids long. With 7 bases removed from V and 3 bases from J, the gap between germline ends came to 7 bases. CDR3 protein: CSGRSYNEQFF. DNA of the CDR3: TGCAGCGGTCGGAGCTACAATGAGCAGTTCTTC.

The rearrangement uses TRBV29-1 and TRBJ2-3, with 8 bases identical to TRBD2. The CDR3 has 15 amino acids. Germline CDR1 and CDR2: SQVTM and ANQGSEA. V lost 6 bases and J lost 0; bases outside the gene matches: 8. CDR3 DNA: TGCAGCGTCATAACTAGCGGTCCTAGCACAGATACGCAGTATTTT. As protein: CSVITSGPSTDTQYF.

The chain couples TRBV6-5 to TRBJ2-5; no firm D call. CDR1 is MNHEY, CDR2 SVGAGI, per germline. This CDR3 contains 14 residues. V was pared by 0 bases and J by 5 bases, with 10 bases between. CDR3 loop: CASSYSIVGETQYF. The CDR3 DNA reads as TGTGCCAGCAGTTACTCGATAGTCGGGGAGACCCAGTACTTC.

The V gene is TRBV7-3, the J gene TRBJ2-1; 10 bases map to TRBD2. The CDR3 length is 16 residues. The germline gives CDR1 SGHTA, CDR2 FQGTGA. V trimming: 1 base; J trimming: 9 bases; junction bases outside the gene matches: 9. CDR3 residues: CASSLIGTSDDTEQFF. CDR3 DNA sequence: TGTGCCAGCAGCTTAATCGGGACTAGCGATGACACTGAGCAGTTCTTC.

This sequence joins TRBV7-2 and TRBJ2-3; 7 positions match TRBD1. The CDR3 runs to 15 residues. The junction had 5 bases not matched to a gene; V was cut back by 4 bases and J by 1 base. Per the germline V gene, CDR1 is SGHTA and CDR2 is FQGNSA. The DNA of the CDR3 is TGTGCCAGCAGCTCGACAGGGTGGGGCACAGATACGCAGTATTTT. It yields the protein CASSSTGWGTDTQYF. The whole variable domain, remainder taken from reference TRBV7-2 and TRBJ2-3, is GAGVSQSPSNKVTEKGKDVELRCDPISGHTALYWYRQSLGQGLEFLIYFQGNSAPDKSGLPSDRFSAERTGGSVSTLTIQRTQQEDSAVYLCASSSTGWGTDTQYFGPGTRLTVL.

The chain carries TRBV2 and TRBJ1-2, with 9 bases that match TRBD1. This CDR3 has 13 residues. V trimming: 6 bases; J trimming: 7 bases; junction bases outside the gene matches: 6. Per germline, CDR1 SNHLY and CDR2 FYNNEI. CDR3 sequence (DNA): TGTGCCAGCAGCGATGGGACAGGGATTGGCTACACCTTC. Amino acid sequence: CASSDGTGIGYTF.

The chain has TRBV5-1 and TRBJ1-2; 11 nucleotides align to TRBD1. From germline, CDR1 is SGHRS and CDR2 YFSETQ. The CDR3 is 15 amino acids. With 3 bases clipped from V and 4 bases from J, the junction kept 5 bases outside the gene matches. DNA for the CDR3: TGCGCCAGCAGCTCGACCGGGACAGGGGGCTATGGCTACACCTTC. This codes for CASSSTGTGGYGYTF.

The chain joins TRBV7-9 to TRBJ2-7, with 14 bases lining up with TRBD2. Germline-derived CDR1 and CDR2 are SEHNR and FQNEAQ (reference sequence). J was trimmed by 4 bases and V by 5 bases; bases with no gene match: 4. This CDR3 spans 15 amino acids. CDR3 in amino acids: CASSPGLAGVYEQYF. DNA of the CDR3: TGTGCCAGCAGCCCGGGACTAGCGGGAGTGTACGAGCAGTACTTC.

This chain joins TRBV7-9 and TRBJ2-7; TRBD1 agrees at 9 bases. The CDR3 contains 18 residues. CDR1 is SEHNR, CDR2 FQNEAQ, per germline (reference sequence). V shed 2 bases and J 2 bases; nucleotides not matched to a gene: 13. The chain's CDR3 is CASSLRGQGGTLTYEQYF. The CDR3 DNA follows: TGTGCCAGCAGCTTAAGGGGACAGGGTGGGACACTAACCTACGAGCAGTACTTC.

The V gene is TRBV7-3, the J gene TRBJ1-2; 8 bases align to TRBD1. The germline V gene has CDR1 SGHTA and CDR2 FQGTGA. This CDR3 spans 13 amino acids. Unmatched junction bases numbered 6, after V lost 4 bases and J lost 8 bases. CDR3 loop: CASSSAGGLGYTF. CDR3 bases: TGTGCCAGCAGCTCGGCAGGGGGCTTAGGCTACACCTTC.

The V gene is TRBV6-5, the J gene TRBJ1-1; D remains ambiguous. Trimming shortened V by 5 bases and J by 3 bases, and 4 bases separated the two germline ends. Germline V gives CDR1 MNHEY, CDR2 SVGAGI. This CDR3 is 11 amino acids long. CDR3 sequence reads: CASSRDTEAFF. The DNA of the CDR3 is TGTGCCAGCAGTCGGGACACTGAAGCTTTCTTT.

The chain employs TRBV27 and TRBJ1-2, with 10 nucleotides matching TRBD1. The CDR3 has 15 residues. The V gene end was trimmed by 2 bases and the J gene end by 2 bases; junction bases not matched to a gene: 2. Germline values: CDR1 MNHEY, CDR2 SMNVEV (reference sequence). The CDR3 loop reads CASSLQGQGNYGYTF. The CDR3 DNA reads TGTGCCAGCAGTTTACAGGGACAGGGGAACTATGGCTACACCTTC.

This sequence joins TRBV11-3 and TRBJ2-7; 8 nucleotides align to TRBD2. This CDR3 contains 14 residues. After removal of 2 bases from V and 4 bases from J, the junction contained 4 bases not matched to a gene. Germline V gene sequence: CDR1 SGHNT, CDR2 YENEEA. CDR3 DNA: TGTGCCAGCAGCTTATCGGGAGGGCCTTACGAGCAGTACTTC. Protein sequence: CASSLSGGPYEQYF.

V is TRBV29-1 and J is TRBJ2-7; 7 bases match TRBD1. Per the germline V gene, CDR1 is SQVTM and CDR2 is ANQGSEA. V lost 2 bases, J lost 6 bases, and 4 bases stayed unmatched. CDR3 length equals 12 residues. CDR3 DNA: TGCAGCGTTGAACAGGGGGTATCCGAGCAGTACTTC. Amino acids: CSVEQGVSEQYF.

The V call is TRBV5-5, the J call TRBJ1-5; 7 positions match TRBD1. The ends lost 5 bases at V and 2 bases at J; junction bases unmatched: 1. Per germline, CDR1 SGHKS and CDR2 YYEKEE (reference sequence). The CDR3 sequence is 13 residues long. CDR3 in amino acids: CASSGTGNQPQHF. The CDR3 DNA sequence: TGTGCCAGCAGTGGGACAGGCAATCAGCCCCAGCATTTT.

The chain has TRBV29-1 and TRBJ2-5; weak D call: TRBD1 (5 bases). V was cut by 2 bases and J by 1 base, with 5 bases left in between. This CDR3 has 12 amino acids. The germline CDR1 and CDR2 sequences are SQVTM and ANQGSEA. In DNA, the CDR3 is TGCAGCGTTGAAAGGGGCCAAGAGACCCAGTACTTC. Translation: CSVERGQETQYF.

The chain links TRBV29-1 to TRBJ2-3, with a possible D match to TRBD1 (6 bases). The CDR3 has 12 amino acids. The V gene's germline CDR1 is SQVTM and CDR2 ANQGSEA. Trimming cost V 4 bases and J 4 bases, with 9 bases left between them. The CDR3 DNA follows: TGCAGCGTTGCGGACAGATCAGATACGCAGTATTTT. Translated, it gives CSVADRSDTQYF.

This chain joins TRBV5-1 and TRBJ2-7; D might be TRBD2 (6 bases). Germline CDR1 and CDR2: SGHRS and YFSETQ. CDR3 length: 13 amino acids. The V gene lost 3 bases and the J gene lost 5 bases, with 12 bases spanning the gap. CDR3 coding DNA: TGCGCCAGCAGCTGGGCGGGGCTCAACGAGCAGTACTTC. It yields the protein CASSWAGLNEQYF.

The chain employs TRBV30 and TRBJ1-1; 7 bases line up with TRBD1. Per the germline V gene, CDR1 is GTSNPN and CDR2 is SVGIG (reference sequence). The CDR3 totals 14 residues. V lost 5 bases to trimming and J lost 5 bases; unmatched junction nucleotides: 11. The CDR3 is CAWRRTGVITEAFF. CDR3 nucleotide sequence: TGTGCCTGGCGACGAACAGGGGTCATTACTGAAGCTTTCTTT.

CDR3 in DNA: TGTGCCAGTAGTATTCGGTTGAACACTGAAGCTTTCTTT. Protein sequence: CASSIRLNTEAFF. This chain uses TRBV19 with TRBJ1-1; no clear D. V was cut by 3 bases and J by 0 bases, with 5 bases left in between. The germline CDR1 and CDR2 sequences are LNHDA and SQIVND (reference sequence). The CDR3 totals 13 residues.

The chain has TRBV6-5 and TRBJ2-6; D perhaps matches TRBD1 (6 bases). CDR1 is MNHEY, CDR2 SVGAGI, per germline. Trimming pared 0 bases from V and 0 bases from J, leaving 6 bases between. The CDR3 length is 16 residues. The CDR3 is CASSYSDSSGANVLTF. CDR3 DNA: TGTGCCAGCAGTTACTCGGACAGCTCTGGGGCCAACGTCCTGACTTTC.

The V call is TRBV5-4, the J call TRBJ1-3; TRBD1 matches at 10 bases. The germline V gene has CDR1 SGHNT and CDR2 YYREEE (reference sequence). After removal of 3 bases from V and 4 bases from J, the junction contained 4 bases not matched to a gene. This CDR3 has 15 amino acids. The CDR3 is CASSYGQGVGNTIYF. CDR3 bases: TGTGCCAGCAGCTACGGACAGGGGGTCGGAAACACCATATATTTT.

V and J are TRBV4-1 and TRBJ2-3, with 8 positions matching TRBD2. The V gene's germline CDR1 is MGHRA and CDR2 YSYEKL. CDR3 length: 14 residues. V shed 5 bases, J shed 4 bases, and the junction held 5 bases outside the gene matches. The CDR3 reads CASSTREGADTQYF. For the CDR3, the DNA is TGCGCCAGCAGCACCCGGGAGGGAGCAGATACGCAGTATTTT.

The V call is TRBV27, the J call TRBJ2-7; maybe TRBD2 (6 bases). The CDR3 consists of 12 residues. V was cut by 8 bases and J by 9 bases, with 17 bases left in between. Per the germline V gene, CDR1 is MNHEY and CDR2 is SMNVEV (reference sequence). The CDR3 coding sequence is TGTGCCAGCCGGGGGTTGAGCGGGTCGCAGTACTTC. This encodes CASRGLSGSQYF.

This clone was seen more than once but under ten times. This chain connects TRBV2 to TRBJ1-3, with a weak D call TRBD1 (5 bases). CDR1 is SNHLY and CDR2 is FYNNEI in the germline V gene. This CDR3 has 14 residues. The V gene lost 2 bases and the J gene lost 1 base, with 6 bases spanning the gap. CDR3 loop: CASSEYRSGNTIYF. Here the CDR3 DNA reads TGTGCCAGCAGTGAATACAGGTCTGGAAACACCATATATTTT.

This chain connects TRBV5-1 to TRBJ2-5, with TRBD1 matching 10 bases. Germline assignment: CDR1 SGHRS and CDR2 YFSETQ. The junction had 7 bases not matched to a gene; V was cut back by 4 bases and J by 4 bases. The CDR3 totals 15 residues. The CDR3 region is CASSTGTGEGETQYF. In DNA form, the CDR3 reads TGCGCCAGCAGCACCGGGACAGGGGAGGGAGAGACCCAGTACTTC.

For the CDR3, the DNA is TGTGCCAGCGGAACCTTAGGGACAGGGGGAAACATTCAGTACTTC. As protein: CASGTLGTGGNIQYF. The genes are TRBV27 and TRBJ2-4; TRBD1 matches at 11 bases. The CDR3 has 15 residues. The ends lost 8 bases at V and 6 bases at J; junction bases unmatched: 9. Germline V lookup: CDR1 MNHEY, CDR2 SMNVEV (reference sequence).

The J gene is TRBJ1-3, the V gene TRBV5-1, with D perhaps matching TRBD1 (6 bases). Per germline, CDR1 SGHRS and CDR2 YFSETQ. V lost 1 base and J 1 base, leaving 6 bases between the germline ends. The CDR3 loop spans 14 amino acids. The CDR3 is CASSLTGSGNTIYF. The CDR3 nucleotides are TGCGCCAGCAGCTTGACAGGGTCTGGAAACACCATATATTTT.